This T cell receptor (beta chain) was found in a study of T-cell memory formation after mild COVID-19. MiXCR, applied by TCRdb to the 5' RACE reads, yields one record per CDR3 protein. Among about 210,000 distinct CDR3 sequences listed, about 27% were seen once. Broader study findings: Prior to infection, memory already included some responding clones, suggesting cross-reactive memory joined.

Germline CDR1 reads LNHDA; CDR2 reads SQIVND (reference sequence). V was clipped by 3 bases and J by 6 bases; unmatched bases: 4. The CDR3 is 14 amino acids. A word on this clonotype: Its antigen is unidentified.

V and J are TRBV19 and TRBJ1-5; 8 bases agree with TRBD1. Sequences were obtained from PBMCs or a T cell subset sorted from them (not recorded which). The sequence was collected from an adult woman who had mild COVID-19 (a few samples of this study predate the infection). Cell type and time point are not known. In DNA form, the CDR3 reads TGTGCCAGTAGTATGACAGGGGCGGTTCAGCCCCAGCATTTT. It encodes CASSMTGAVQPQHF.